What follows are 24 T cell receptor beta chains derived from one specimen sequenced in a study of T cells in Graves' hyperthyroidism and ophthalmopathy. Amplification targeted TCR beta CDR3 regions from RNA transcripts. With the HTBI primer set, the TCR CDR3 went through a first round of RT-PCR. TCRdb itself ran the multiplex PCR reads through MiXCR, one entry per CDR3 protein. In the table there are around 340,000 distinct CDR3 sequences, about 15% of which are singletons. Sequenced sample: blood. These receptors came from a man aged 30-40 years with Graves' hyperthyroidism.

In its sample, this clonotype was seen many times. The rearrangement links TRBV12-3 or TRBV12-4 to TRBJ2-7, with D perhaps being TRBD1 or TRBD2 (5 bases each). The CDR3 runs to 14 residues. The germline V and J ends were trimmed by 3 bases and 3 bases, with 12 bases remaining between them. This chain's CDR3 is CASSLGEGRYEQYF. The CDR3 region has the DNA TGTGCCAGCAGTTTGGGCGAGGGGCGCTACGAGCAGTACTTC.

This clonotype was counted at least ten times. The chain links TRBV2 to TRBJ2-1; 7 bases match TRBD1. Trimming cost V 6 bases and J 2 bases; bases outside gene matches: 4. The CDR3 is made up of 14 amino acids. Looked up from germline, CDR1 is SNHLY and CDR2 is FYNNEI. The CDR3 region is CASRRDSPYNEQFF. The DNA of the CDR3 is TGTGCCAGCAGACGGGACAGTCCCTACAATGAGCAGTTCTTC. Based on the CDR3 plus reference TRBV2 and TRBJ2-1, the full variable domain is EPEVTQTPSHQVTQMGQEVILRCVPISNHLYFYWYRQILGQKVEFLVSFYNNEISEKSEIFDDQFSVERPDGSNFTLKIRSTKLEDSAMYFCASRRDSPYNEQFFGPGTRLTVL.

This clonotype was counted many times. The V and J genes are TRBV28 and TRBJ1-2; D not certain. The CDR3 runs to 16 residues. Germline-derived CDR1 and CDR2 are MDHEN and SYDVKM. The ends were cut back, 3 bases at V and 4 bases at J, with 18 bases in the middle. The CDR3 spells CASSFVGNLMSYGYTF. In DNA form, the CDR3 reads TGTGCCAGCAGTTTCGTCGGGAATTTAATGAGCTATGGCTACACCTTC.

The table lists this clonotype with many counts. The gene calls are TRBV5-1 and TRBJ1-4; weak D call: TRBD1 (6 bases). This CDR3 is built from 14 residues. Looked up from germline, CDR1 is SGHRS and CDR2 is YFSETQ. The germline V and J ends were trimmed by 0 bases and 8 bases, with 11 bases remaining between them. CDR3 loop: CASSLGQGREKLFF. In nucleotides, the CDR3 is TGCGCCAGCAGCTTGGGCCAGGGGAGGGAAAAACTGTTTTTT. The full variable domain, in which reference TRBV5-1 and TRBJ1-4 provide the parts outside the CDR3, is KAGVTQTPRYLIKTRGQQVTLSCSPISGHRSVSWYQQTPGQGLQFLFEYFSETQRNKGNFPGRFSGRQFSNSRSEMNVSTLELGDSALYLCASSLGQGREKLFFGSGTQLSVL.

This chain connects TRBV15 to TRBJ2-3; TRBD2 agrees at 8 bases. CDR3 length: 16 residues. Germline trimming cut 0 bases from V and 6 bases from J; bases unmatched to any gene: 8. Germline loops: CDR1 LNHNV, CDR2 YYDKDF (reference sequence). CDR3 sequence reads: CATSRDQRGPLDTQYF. Written as DNA, the CDR3 is TGTGCCACCAGCAGAGATCAGCGGGGGCCCCTGGATACGCAGTATTTT.

As for this clonotype: A much larger clone differs by one base, so this may be a read error. This sequence joins TRBV20-1 and TRBJ1-2; D unresolved. This CDR3 comprises 12 residues. Germline V lookup: CDR1 DFQATT, CDR2 SNEGSKA (reference sequence). The CDR3 is CSARAGGYGCTF. The CDR3 coding sequence is TGCAGTGCTAGAGCAGGAGGGTATGGCTGCACCTTC.

This clonotype was recorded at least ten times. The rearrangement joins TRBV5-1 to TRBJ2-2; 9 bases are a match to TRBD2. The V and J ends lost 4 bases and 3 bases, in that order; junction bases with no gene match: 10. This CDR3 contains 17 residues. CDR1 and CDR2 (germline): SGHRS, YFSETQ. The DNA for the CDR3 is TGCGCCAGCAGCGCCAAAGCTAGCGGGGATTACACCGGGGAGCTGTTTTTT. It translates to CASSAKASGDYTGELFF.

This clonotype was found a few times. This chain links TRBV30 with TRBJ2-2; TRBD1 matches at 7 bases. This CDR3 comprises 14 residues. In germline, CDR1 is GTSNPN, CDR2 SVGIG (reference sequence). Trimming at V came to 4 bases and at J to 3 bases, leaving 5 bases not matched to a gene. CDR3 region: CAWNEQGYTGELFF. CDR3 nucleotide sequence: TGTGCCTGGAATGAACAGGGGTACACCGGGGAGCTGTTTTTT.

J is TRBJ1-5 and V is TRBV6-1; TRBD1 agrees at 12 bases. In germline, CDR1 is MNHNS, CDR2 SASEGT. This CDR3 spans 20 amino acids. Trimming took 0 bases from V and 4 from J; bases not matched to a gene: 13. This chain's CDR3 is CASSEANRDRGLEVNQPQHF. As DNA, the CDR3 is TGTGCCAGCAGTGAAGCCAACCGGGACAGGGGGCTGGAGGTGAATCAGCCCCAGCATTTT.

This clonotype was found many times. The chain uses TRBV11-2 and TRBJ2-2; D gene uncertain. Deletions cut 1 base from V and 0 bases from J, with 6 bases between. The CDR3 contains 15 residues. The germline V gene encodes CDR1 SGHAT and CDR2 FQNNGV. This chain's CDR3 is CASSLGRTNTGELFF. The CDR3 bases are TGTGCCAGCAGCTTAGGACGGACGAACACCGGGGAGCTGTTTTTT.

This clonotype has a handful of counts. The CDR3 sequence is CASTRGLMGGEKLFF. In DNA form, the CDR3 reads TGTGCCAGCACCAGAGGACTCATGGGCGGTGAAAAACTGTTTTTT. The chain employs TRBV6-1 and TRBJ1-4; no clear D gene. V was cut by 7 bases and J by 7 bases, with 19 bases left in between. The V gene's germline CDR1 is MNHNS and CDR2 SASEGT. The CDR3 totals 15 residues.

This clonotype was counted ten times or more. The CDR3 is CAVGRPGSYTGELFF. The CDR3 DNA follows: TGTGCCGTAGGCCGTCCGGGATCCTACACCGGGGAGCTGTTTTTT. V gene TRBV6-1 combines with J gene TRBJ2-2, with D possibly being TRBD2 (5 bases). Per the germline V gene, CDR1 is MNHNS and CDR2 is SASEGT. There are 15 residues in the CDR3. Trimming left V 11 bases short and J 3 bases short, with 19 bases between.

The rearrangement links TRBV6-2 or TRBV6-3 to TRBJ1-5; TRBD1 agrees at 8 bases. This CDR3 has 17 amino acids. V shed 7 bases and J 3 bases; nucleotides not matched to a gene: 14. Germline assignment: CDR1 MNHEY and CDR2 SVGEGT. The CDR3 DNA is TGTGCCAGCACTCTGACAGGGGTCCTTTCCCCCAATCAGCCCCAGCATTTT. Its translation is CASTLTGVLSPNQPQHF.

This clonotype was detected many times. The V and J genes are TRBV20-1 and TRBJ2-3; D gene ambiguous. Germline V gene sequence: CDR1 DFQATT, CDR2 SNEGSKA (reference sequence). The V end lost 0 bases, the J end lost 8 bases, and 18 bases lay between the germline ends. CDR3 length equals 15 residues. CDR3 protein: CSARESVAGRRTQYF. In DNA form, the CDR3 reads TGCAGTGCTAGAGAGTCGGTAGCAGGACGTCGTACGCAGTATTTT.

This clonotype was seen many times. V is TRBV2 and J is TRBJ2-7; D not resolved. Germline V gives CDR1 SNHLY, CDR2 FYNNEI. Trimming stripped 8 bases from V and 2 bases from J, with 13 bases between. This CDR3 comprises 13 residues. CDR3 in DNA: TGTGCCAGCGGGCAATTGTCGACCTACGAGCAGTACTTC. Its translation: CASGQLSTYEQYF.

The sample holds many counts of this clonotype. The genes are TRBV20-1 and TRBJ2-5, with 9 bases fitting TRBD2. Looked up from germline, CDR1 is DFQATT and CDR2 is SNEGSKA (reference sequence). This CDR3 comprises 15 residues. The V gene end was trimmed by 1 base and the J gene end by 2 bases; junction bases not matched to a gene: 5. CDR3 in amino acids: CSARGVSGSQETQYF. CDR3 bases: TGCAGTGCTAGAGGAGTTAGCGGGAGTCAAGAGACCCAGTACTTC.

This clonotype has ten or more counts. The J gene is TRBJ2-3, the V gene TRBV9, with 9 positions matching TRBD2. V dropped 2 bases and J dropped 3; count of bases not matched to a gene: 4. This CDR3 comprises 15 residues. From germline, CDR1 is SGDLS and CDR2 YYNGEE. The CDR3 sequence is CASSVSGSGTDTQYF. The CDR3 DNA reads as TGTGCCAGCAGCGTTAGCGGGAGTGGAACAGATACGCAGTATTTT. The full variable domain, with the rest looked up from reference TRBV9 and TRBJ2-3, is DSGVTQTPKHLITATGQRVTLRCSPRSGDLSVYWYQQSLDQGLQFLIQYYNGEERAKGNILERFSAQQFPDLHSELNLSSLELGDSALYFCASSVSGSGTDTQYFGPGTRLTVL.

This clonotype was picked up a small number of times. The chain couples TRBV15 to TRBJ2-7, with 7 positions matching TRBD2. The CDR3 has 15 amino acids. Germline lookup yields CDR1 LNHNV and CDR2 YYDKDF (reference sequence). The junction had 11 bases not matched to a gene; V was cut back by 5 bases and J by 4 bases. As DNA, the CDR3 is TGTGCCACCAGCGCCCGGGGGAGCGGGAAGTACGAGCAGTACTTC. Amino acids: CATSARGSGKYEQYF.

Many counts were recorded for this clonotype. The chain links TRBV12-3 or TRBV12-4 to TRBJ1-5, with 7 bases identical to TRBD1. V shed 3 bases and J 7 bases; nucleotides not matched to a gene: 6. The CDR3 spans 14 residues. CDR3 region: CASSFTGANQPQHF. CDR3 DNA: TGTGCCAGCAGTTTCACAGGGGCCAACCAGCCCCAGCATTTT.

This clonotype was seen repeatedly, ten times or more. The rearrangement links TRBV14 to TRBJ2-3; a possible D gene is TRBD1 (5 bases). From germline, CDR1 is SGHDN and CDR2 FVKESK. CDR3 length equals 18 residues. Trimming left V 2 bases short and J 4 bases short, with 22 bases between. CDR3 nucleotide sequence: TGTGCCAGCAGCCAACGCCTCATCAGGGTTCGGAGCGCAGATACGCAGTATTTT. Translation: CASSQRLIRVRSADTQYF. Supplemented by reference TRBV14 and TRBJ2-3, the full variable domain reads EAGVTQFPSHSVIEKGQTVTLRCDPISGHDNLYWYRRVMGKEIKFLLHFVKESKQDESGMPNNRFLAERTGGTYSTLKVQPAELEDSGVYFCASSQRLIRVRSADTQYFGPGTRLTVL.

This clonotype was counted ten times or more. V and J are TRBV20-1 and TRBJ2-1, with D possibly matching TRBD2 (5 bases). This CDR3 comprises 15 residues. Trimming removed 0 bases from V and 5 bases from J, with 14 bases in between. Germline CDR1 and CDR2: DFQATT and SNEGSKA (reference sequence). The CDR3 here is CSARDGWAGDNEQFF. CDR3 DNA: TGCAGTGCTAGAGATGGGTGGGCCGGGGACAATGAGCAGTTCTTC.

The V call is TRBV2, the J call TRBJ2-5; D possibly corresponds to TRBD1 (6 bases). Germline CDR1 is SNHLY and CDR2 is FYNNEI. The CDR3 extends over 15 amino acids. Between the trimmed V and J ends, which lost 4 bases and 5 bases, there was a span of 17 bases. The CDR3 protein is CASSGGQGLGETQYF. The CDR3 bases are TGTGCCAGCAGTGGTGGGCAGGGGCTCGGGGAGACCCAGTACTTC. The full variable domain, rest sourced from reference TRBV2 and TRBJ2-5, is EPEVTQTPSHQVTQMGQEVILRCVPISNHLYFYWYRQILGQKVEFLVSFYNNEISEKSEIFDDQFSVERPDGSNFTLKIRSTKLEDSAMYFCASSGGQGLGETQYFGPGTRLLVL.

This clonotype showed up many times. This chain joins TRBV7-9 and TRBJ2-7; no reliable D call. The germline CDR1 and CDR2 sequences are SEHNR and FQNEAQ (reference sequence). The CDR3 totals 11 residues. Between the trimmed V and J ends, which lost 5 bases and 6 bases, there was a span of 8 bases. The CDR3, as DNA: TGTGCCAGCAGCCAGGCAACCGAGCAGTACTTC. Protein product: CASSQATEQYF.

This clonotype was observed a handful of times. This chain links TRBV14 with TRBJ2-1; TRBD1 aligns across 7 bases. J lost 3 bases, V lost 1 base, and 12 bases had no gene match. This CDR3 contains 18 residues. Germline V gives CDR1 SGHDN, CDR2 FVKESK. CDR3 protein: CASSQGWEQGLVYNEQFF. In nucleotides, the CDR3 is TGTGCCAGCAGCCAAGGCTGGGAACAGGGGCTCGTCTACAATGAGCAGTTCTTC.